These 15 T cell receptor beta chains were sequenced from one sample in a study of OX40 agonist ivuxolimab in advanced cancers. TCRdb keeps only in-frame clones here, not all; method: immunoSEQ multiplex PCR. The sample has about 37,000 clones, about 80% seen once; the top ten hold more than 20%. Source: CD4+ or CD8+ T cells sorted from blood, taken in a trial of the OX40 agonist ivuxolimab. The receptors derive from an adult with an advanced solid tumor such as melanoma, head and neck, liver or kidney cancer.

The rearrangement joins TRBV29-1 to TRBJ2-2, with 11 positions matching TRBD2. Per the germline V gene, CDR1 is SQVTM and CDR2 is ANQGSEA. The CDR3 length is 17 residues. J lost 2 bases, V lost 4 bases, and 9 bases had no gene match. Written as DNA, the CDR3 is TGCAGCGTTGGCGGGTTAGCGGGAGGGCCCAACACCGGGGAGCTGTTTTTT. This gives the protein CSVGGLAGGPNTGELFF.

The V call is TRBV19, the J call TRBJ1-1, with a tentative D call TRBD1 (5 bases). The V end was cut by 3 bases, the J end by 5 bases, with 22 bases between. This CDR3 has 17 residues. Germline V CDR1 and CDR2: LNHDA, SQIVND (reference sequence). The CDR3, as DNA: TGTGCCAGTAGTATGGGGGGTAACCCCGTTGGGAGAACTGAAGCTTTCTTT. Translated: CASSMGGNPVGRTEAFF.

The chain uses TRBV30 and TRBJ2-1; D ambiguous. Germline assignment: CDR1 GTSNPN and CDR2 SVGIG (reference sequence). Trimming left V 2 bases short and J 3 bases short, with 14 bases between. The CDR3 is 15 amino acids. DNA for the CDR3: TGTGCCTGGAGTCGAGGCGAGGCCCTCTACAATGAGCAGTTCTTC. Protein sequence: CAWSRGEALYNEQFF.

The V and J genes are TRBV18 and TRBJ1-1, with D unresolved. Germline lookup yields CDR1 KGHSH and CDR2 LQKENI. Trimming cost V 3 bases and J 1 base, with 21 bases left between them. This CDR3 contains 18 residues. Written as DNA, the CDR3 is TGTGCCAGCTCACCCAACCCCCAGCCCACCAACGGGAACACTGAAGCTTTCTTT. Amino acid sequence: CASSPNPQPTNGNTEAFF.

The table lists this clone with a few counts. This chain joins TRBV27 and TRBJ2-1; D uncertain. Trimming took 2 bases from V and 6 from J, leaving 2 bases between them. This CDR3 spans 11 amino acids. The germline gives CDR1 MNHEY, CDR2 SMNVEV (reference sequence). For the CDR3, the DNA is TGTGCCAGCAGTTTACGCAATGAGCAGTTCTTC. Its translation: CASSLRNEQFF.

This chain joins TRBV6-1 and TRBJ2-1; 7 positions agree with TRBD2. The CDR3 spans 13 residues. Germline CDR1 is MNHNS and CDR2 is SASEGT. V dropped 10 bases and J dropped 5; count of bases not matched to a gene: 8. The CDR3 loop is CAILGLRDNEQFF. The CDR3 nucleotides are TGTGCCATCCTGGGACTACGTGACAATGAGCAGTTCTTC.

This chain uses TRBV6-6 with TRBJ1-1; D unclear. The V and J ends lost 5 bases and 10 bases respectively, with 17 bases between them. CDR1 and CDR2 (germline): MNHNY, SVGAGI (reference sequence). This CDR3 is built from 13 residues. The CDR3 DNA follows: TGTGCCAGCAGTGATGGACGGATGATTGGAGCTTTCTTT. Translated, it gives CASSDGRMIGAFF.

This clone is termed medium-sized. This rearrangement joins TRBV5-1 to TRBJ1-2, with D hard to call. V was trimmed by 3 bases and J by 2 bases, leaving 5 bases between them. The CDR3 totals 12 residues. Germline V lookup: CDR1 SGHRS, CDR2 YFSETQ. The CDR3 sequence is CASSSENYGYTF. DNA of the CDR3: TGCGCCAGCAGCTCCGAGAACTATGGCTACACCTTC.

The rearrangement joins TRBV14 to TRBJ2-6; unclear D gene. This CDR3 spans 15 amino acids. The V and J ends lost 4 bases and 0 bases respectively, with 7 bases between them. Germline V gives CDR1 SGHDN, CDR2 FVKESK. DNA of the CDR3: TGTGCCAGCAGCCTTGATATCTCTGGGGCCAACGTCCTGACTTTC. Its protein is CASSLDISGANVLTF.

This chain uses TRBV4-3 with TRBJ1-1; D unclear. Trimming removed 0 bases from V and 0 bases from J, with 8 bases in between. Germline loops: CDR1 LGHNA, CDR2 YSLEER. The CDR3 extends over 15 amino acids. The CDR3 bases are TGCGCCAGCAGCCAAGACAGGCAGCTGAACACTGAAGCTTTCTTT. It specifies CASSQDRQLNTEAFF.

The V call is TRBV9, the J call TRBJ2-1, with a weak D call TRBD1 (6 bases). The ends were cut back, 3 bases at V and 1 base at J, with 11 bases in the middle. This CDR3 spans 15 amino acids. Per the germline V gene, CDR1 is SGDLS and CDR2 is YYNGEE. The CDR3 protein is CASSGQQGSYNEQFF. CDR3 nucleotide sequence: TGTGCCAGCAGCGGACAACAGGGTTCCTACAATGAGCAGTTCTTC.

This clone appeared a single time. The chain recombines TRBV7-3 with TRBJ2-6; D is tentatively TRBD1 or TRBD2 (5 bases each). With 4 bases removed from V and 0 bases from J, the gap between germline ends came to 16 bases. Germline CDR1 reads SGHTA; CDR2 reads FQGTGA. CDR3 length: 18 amino acids. The CDR3 sequence: CASSSQPGRYSGANVLTF. The DNA for the CDR3 is TGTGCCAGCAGCTCCCAACCGGGACGGTACTCTGGGGCCAACGTCCTGACTTTC.

The chain has TRBV2 and TRBJ1-5, with TRBD1 as a possible D gene (5 bases). V lost 3 bases and J 0 bases, leaving 15 bases between the germline ends. The CDR3 extends over 17 amino acids. Germline loops: CDR1 SNHLY, CDR2 FYNNEI. In DNA form, the CDR3 reads TGTGCCAGCAGTGACCCCGCGGGGGGGTATAGCAATCAGCCCCAGCATTTT. Protein product: CASSDPAGGYSNQPQHF.

The chain couples TRBV7-9 to TRBJ2-1, with D hard to call. V was shortened by 3 bases and J by 5 bases, with 14 bases between the two germline ends. The CDR3 covers 15 residues. The germline CDR1 and CDR2 sequences are SEHNR and FQNEAQ (reference sequence). The CDR3 DNA is TGTGCCAGCAGCTTCATGGTGCAGCCGGACAATGAGCAGTTCTTC. It yields the protein CASSFMVQPDNEQFF.

A note on this clone: Other DNA variants within this sample encode the same CDR3. The chain couples TRBV6-1 to TRBJ2-7, with a tentative D call TRBD1 (6 bases). V was clipped by 6 bases and J by 3 bases, with 15 bases between them. This CDR3 comprises 14 residues. The germline CDR1 and CDR2 sequences are MNHNS and SASEGT. CDR3 bases: TGTGCCAGCAGCGAAACAGGGAGTGGCTACGAGCAGTACTTC. Its translation: CASSETGSGYEQYF.